A selection of T cell receptor beta chains follows, all from one sample in a study of T cells expressing NK-cell markers. TCRdb re-called the 5' RACE reads and catalogs CDR3 proteins one per entry, DNA excluded. Listed are some 390,000 distinct CDR3 sequences; 9.5% to 12% falls within the top ten. The sequenced material came from blood T cells: a sorted CD56 or NKG2C T cell subset, CD4+ or CD8+ T cells, or bulk PBMC T cells (not recorded which). These receptors originate from a woman between 50 and 59 years old in good health. Both conserved end residues are part of each CDR3. Each record gives: J gene, V gene, CDR3 protein.

TRBJ1-4,TRBV5-1,CASSLAGLHNEKLFF
TRBJ1-5,TRBV5-6,CASSLVPGRMNQPQHF
TRBJ2-3,TRBV28,CASSNPYTDTQYF
TRBJ2-2,TRBV5-1,CASMTHPGLAMITGELFF
TRBJ2-1,TRBV4-1,CASSLGAGTPYNEQFF
TRBJ2-1,TRBV10-3,CAISELGEARYEQFF
TRBJ2-5,TRBV20-1,CSARPGHIVQETQYF
TRBJ2-1,TRBV6-5,CASSYSWGSWNEQFF
TRBJ2-2,TRBV2,CASSETSANTGELFF
TRBJ2-5,TRBV6-4,CARDTRQETQYF
TRBJ2-1,TRBV4-1,CASRAVADNEQFF
TRBJ1-3,TRBV27,CASTGTPGNTIYF
TRBJ2-2,TRBV6-5,CASSYEVTGELFF
TRBJ2-3,TRBV11-1,CASSPGTGVRTDTQYF
TRBJ2-3,TRBV14,CATRVGNTQYF
TRBJ2-3,TRBV6-5,CASTSSGADSTDTQYF
TRBJ2-3,TRBV12-3/TRBV12-4,CASSYFTDTDTQYF
TRBJ2-2,TRBV11-2,CASSLSVLGELFF
TRBJ1-4,TRBV5-4,CASSSGLGNANEKLFF
TRBJ2-6,TRBV12-3/TRBV12-4,CASGLVAGANVLTF
TRBJ1-1,TRBV9,CASSVQGGTEAFF
TRBJ2-1,TRBV6-6,CASSYSLQGGNEQFF
TRBJ2-7,TRBV6-5,CASASRMADASSYEQYF
TRBJ2-1,TRBV7-3,CASSQQGANNEQFF
TRBJ2-6,TRBV6-2/TRBV6-3,CASRKTGRGANVLTF
TRBJ2-1,TRBV24-1,CATSDSGGRDYNEQFF
TRBJ2-5,TRBV7-3,CASSLRGQGETQYF
TRBJ2-2,TRBV29-1,CSGSNTGELFF
TRBJ2-7,TRBV12-3/TRBV12-4,CASSSSGRRGYEQYF
TRBJ2-1,TRBV12-3/TRBV12-4,CASSLFQNQFF
TRBJ2-5,TRBV20-1,CSKVSGETQYF
TRBJ2-1,TRBV7-2,CASSYPGLAGGSLWNEQFF
TRBJ2-1,TRBV5-1,CASSREAGGGNNEQFF
TRBJ2-5,TRBV7-8,CASSSSGTANQETQYF
TRBJ2-1,TRBV12-3/TRBV12-4,CASSFDTGTSRQFF
TRBJ2-6,TRBV7-9,CASSYFRLVGGSGANVLTF
TRBJ1-4,TRBV7-9,CASSAPDQGREKLFF
TRBJ2-7,TRBV4-2,CASSQVRQGGISYEQYF
TRBJ2-2,TRBV20-1,CSARRENTGELFF
TRBJ1-2,TRBV25-1,CASSTAPQSEGYTF
TRBJ1-1,TRBV29-1,CSDADRRGNTEAFF